These 9 T cell receptor beta chains were sequenced from one sample in a study of T cell responses to AZD1222 COVID-19 vaccine. The assay was immunoSEQ multiplex PCR, and TCRdb's table has in-frame clones only and misses some. The sample holds roughly 150,000 clones, roughly 91% seen once. Sequenced here: peripheral blood, sampled on day 0 of AZD1222 vaccination. These receptors all stem from an adult in good health.

This chain joins TRBV27 and TRBJ1-2; no firm D call. Trimming pared 4 bases from V and 6 bases from J, leaving 18 bases between. The CDR3 is made up of 15 amino acids. Germline CDR1 MNHEY, CDR2 SMNVEV (reference sequence). The CDR3 region is CASSSSARGADGYTF. The CDR3 bases are TGTGCCAGCAGTTCCTCTGCCCGGGGAGCCGATGGCTACACCTTC.

The genes are TRBV24-1 and TRBJ2-7; D is ambiguous. The CDR3 is made up of 13 amino acids. Germline V lookup: CDR1 KGHDR, CDR2 SFDVKD. The V end was cut by 8 bases, the J end by 0 bases, with 10 bases between. Written as DNA, the CDR3 is TGTGCCACCACCTTGCGCGTCTCCTACGAGCAGTACTTC. Its protein product is CATTLRVSYEQYF.

The chain recombines TRBV5-1 with TRBJ1-1; TRBD1 might be the D (5 bases). There are 13 residues in the CDR3. V gave up 7 bases and J gave up 2 bases, with 12 bases separating them. CDR1 and CDR2 from the germline V gene are SGHRS and YFSETQ. CDR3 region: CASAVQANTEAFF. In nucleotides, the CDR3 is TGCGCCAGCGCGGTACAGGCAAACACTGAAGCTTTCTTT.

Worth noting for this clone: One end of the junction does not line up with germline, which may come from a read error. The genes are TRBV7-7 and TRBJ2-3; 7 bases line up with TRBD2. There are 15 residues in the CDR3. In germline, CDR1 is SSHAT, CDR2 FNYEAQ (reference sequence). CDR3 sequence (DNA): TGTGCTAGCAGCTTAGGGCTAGCGGGCACAGATACGCAGTATTTT. Its protein product is CASSLGLAGTDTQYF. Full variable domain (rest looked up from reference TRBV7-7 and TRBJ2-3): GAGVSQSPRYKVTKRGQDVTLRCDPISSHATLYWYQQALGQGPEFLTYFNYEAQPDKSGLPSDRFSAERPEGSISTLTIQRTEQRDSAMYRCASSLGLAGTDTQYFGPGTRLTVL.

This chain links TRBV27 with TRBJ2-7, with 9 bases matching TRBD1. The CDR3 runs to 14 residues. V shed 5 bases, J shed 4 bases, and the junction held 6 bases outside the gene matches. CDR1 is MNHEY and CDR2 is SMNVEV in the germline V gene (reference sequence). CDR3 bases: TGTGCCAGCAGTGCCTGGACAGGGGATTACGAGCAGTACTTC. This encodes CASSAWTGDYEQYF.

The chain employs TRBV7-9 and TRBJ2-7, with a possible D match to TRBD1 (6 bases). V lost 5 bases and J 5 bases, leaving 16 bases between the germline ends. CDR1 SEHNR and CDR2 FQNEAQ come from the germline V gene (reference sequence). The CDR3 is 14 residues long. CDR3 amino acids: CASSQTGHGDEQYF. DNA for the CDR3: TGTGCCAGCAGCCAGACAGGTCATGGGGACGAGCAGTACTTC.

The J gene is TRBJ2-2, the V gene TRBV9; no definite D call. The CDR3 consists of 12 residues. Germline V CDR1 and CDR2: SGDLS, YYNGEE. V was cut by 2 bases and J by 6 bases, with 5 bases left in between. CDR3 loop: CASSVAPGELFF. CDR3 in DNA: TGTGCCAGCAGCGTTGCTCCCGGGGAGCTGTTTTTT.

The chain carries TRBV4-1 and TRBJ2-5; D not resolved. V gave up 0 bases and J gave up 2 bases, with 7 bases separating them. Germline lookup yields CDR1 MGHRA and CDR2 YSYEKL. The length of the CDR3 is 14 residues. CDR3 loop: CASSQDLGQETQYF. CDR3 DNA sequence: TGCGCCAGCAGCCAAGATCTAGGACAAGAGACCCAGTACTTC.

The chain uses TRBV7-2 and TRBJ2-2; unclear D gene. Germline V gene data show CDR1 as SGHTA and CDR2 as FQGNSA. The V end lost 1 base, the J end lost 4 bases, and 7 bases lay between the germline ends. The CDR3 sequence is 14 residues long. DNA of the CDR3: TGTGCCAGCAGCTTAGATTGGAGCACCGGGGAGCTGTTTTTT. Protein product: CASSLDWSTGELFF.